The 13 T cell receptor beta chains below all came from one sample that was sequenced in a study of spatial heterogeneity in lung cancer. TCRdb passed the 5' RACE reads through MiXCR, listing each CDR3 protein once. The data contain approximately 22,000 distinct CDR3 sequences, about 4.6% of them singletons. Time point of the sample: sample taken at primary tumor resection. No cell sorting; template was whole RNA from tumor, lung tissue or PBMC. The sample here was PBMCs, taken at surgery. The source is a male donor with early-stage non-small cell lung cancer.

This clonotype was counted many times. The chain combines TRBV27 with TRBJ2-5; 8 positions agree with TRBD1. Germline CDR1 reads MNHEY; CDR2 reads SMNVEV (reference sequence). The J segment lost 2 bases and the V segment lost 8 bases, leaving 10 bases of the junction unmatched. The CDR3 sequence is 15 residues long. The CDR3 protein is CASQDREGWQETQYF. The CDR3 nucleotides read TGTGCCAGCCAGGACAGGGAAGGGTGGCAAGAGACCCAGTACTTC.

The CDR3 DNA reads as TGTGCCAGCAGCCAAATGACAGGGGGCACAGATACGCAGTATTTT. This gives the protein CASSQMTGGTDTQYF. The chain recombines TRBV3-1 with TRBJ2-3; 8 bases are shared with TRBD1. Germline V gene lookup returns CDR1 LGHDT and CDR2 YNNKEL (reference sequence). Unmatched junction bases numbered 2, after V lost 2 bases and J lost 1 base. This CDR3 region has 15 residues.

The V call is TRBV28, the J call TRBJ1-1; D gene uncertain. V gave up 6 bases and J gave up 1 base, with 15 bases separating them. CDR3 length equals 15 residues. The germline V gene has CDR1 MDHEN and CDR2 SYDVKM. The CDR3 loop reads CASSPLGRRNTEAFF. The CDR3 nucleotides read TGTGCCAGCAGCCCCCTCGGACGGAGGAACACTGAAGCTTTCTTT.

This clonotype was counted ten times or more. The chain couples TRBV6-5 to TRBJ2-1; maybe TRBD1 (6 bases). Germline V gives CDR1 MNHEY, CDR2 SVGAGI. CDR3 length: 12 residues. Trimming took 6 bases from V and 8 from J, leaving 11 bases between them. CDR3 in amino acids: CASRNQGYEQFF. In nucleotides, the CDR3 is TGTGCCAGCAGAAACCAGGGGTATGAGCAGTTCTTC.

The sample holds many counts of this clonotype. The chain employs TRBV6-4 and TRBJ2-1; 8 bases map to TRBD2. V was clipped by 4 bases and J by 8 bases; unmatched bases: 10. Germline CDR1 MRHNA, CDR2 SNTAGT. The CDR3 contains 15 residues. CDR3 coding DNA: TGTGCCAGCAGTGGATTGAGCGGGGGTAAGGATGAGCAGTTCTTC. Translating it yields CASSGLSGGKDEQFF.

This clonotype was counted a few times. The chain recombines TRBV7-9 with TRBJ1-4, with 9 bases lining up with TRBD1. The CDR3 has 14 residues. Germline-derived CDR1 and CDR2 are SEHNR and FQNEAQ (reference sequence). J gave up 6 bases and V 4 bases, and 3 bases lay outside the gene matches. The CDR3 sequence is CASSSRDRDEKLFF. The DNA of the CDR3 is TGTGCCAGCAGCTCGCGGGACAGGGATGAAAAACTGTTTTTT.

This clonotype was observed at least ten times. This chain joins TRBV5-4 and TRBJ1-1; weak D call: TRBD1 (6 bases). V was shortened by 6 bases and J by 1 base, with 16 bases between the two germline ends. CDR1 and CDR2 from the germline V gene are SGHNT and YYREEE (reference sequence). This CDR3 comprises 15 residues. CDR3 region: CASKRGFGENTEAFF. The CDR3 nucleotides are TGTGCCAGCAAAAGGGGGTTTGGAGAGAACACTGAAGCTTTCTTT.

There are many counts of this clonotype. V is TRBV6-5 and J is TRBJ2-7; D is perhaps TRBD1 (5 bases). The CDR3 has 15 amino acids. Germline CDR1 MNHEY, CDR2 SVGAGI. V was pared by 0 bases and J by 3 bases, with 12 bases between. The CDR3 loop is CASSYSKQAIYEQYF. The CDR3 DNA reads TGTGCCAGCAGTTACTCGAAACAGGCAATCTACGAGCAGTACTTC.

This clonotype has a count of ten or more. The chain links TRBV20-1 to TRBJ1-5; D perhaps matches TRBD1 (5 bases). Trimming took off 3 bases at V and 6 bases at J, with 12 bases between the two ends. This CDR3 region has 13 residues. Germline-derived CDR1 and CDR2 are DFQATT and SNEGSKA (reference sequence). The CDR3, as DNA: TGCAGTGCTAGGAAACAGGTGGGTCAGCCCCAGCATTTT. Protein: CSARKQVGQPQHF.

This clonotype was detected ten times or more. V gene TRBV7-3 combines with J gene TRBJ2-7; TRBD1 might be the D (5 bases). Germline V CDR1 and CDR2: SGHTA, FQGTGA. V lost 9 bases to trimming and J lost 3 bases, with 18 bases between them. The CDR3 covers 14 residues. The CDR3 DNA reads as TGTGCCAGTGCGGCCAATAAGGGGAACTACGAGCAGTACTTC. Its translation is CASAANKGNYEQYF.

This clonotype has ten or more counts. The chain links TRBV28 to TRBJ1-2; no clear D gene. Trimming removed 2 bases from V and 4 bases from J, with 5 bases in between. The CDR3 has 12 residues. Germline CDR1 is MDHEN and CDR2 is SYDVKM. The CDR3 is CASSLSAYGYTF. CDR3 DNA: TGTGCCAGCAGTTTAAGCGCCTATGGCTACACCTTC.

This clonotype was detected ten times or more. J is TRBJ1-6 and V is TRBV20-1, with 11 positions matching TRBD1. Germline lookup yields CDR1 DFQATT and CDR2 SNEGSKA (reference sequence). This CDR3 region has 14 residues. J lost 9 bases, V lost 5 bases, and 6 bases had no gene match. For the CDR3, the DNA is TGCAGTGCTTGGGGACAGGGGGAGGTTTCACCCCTCCACTTT. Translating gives CSAWGQGEVSPLHF.

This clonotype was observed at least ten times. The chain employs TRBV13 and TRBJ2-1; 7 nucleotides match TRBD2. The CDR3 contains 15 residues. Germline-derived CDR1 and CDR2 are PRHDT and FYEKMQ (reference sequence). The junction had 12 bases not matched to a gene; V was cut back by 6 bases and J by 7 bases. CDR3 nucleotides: TGTGCCAGCAGAATTAGGGGCGGGAGAAAGAATGAGCAGTTCTTC. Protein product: CASRIRGGRKNEQFF.